The T cell receptor (beta chain) described here comes from a study of a mutant IDH1 vaccine in newly diagnosed glioma. About the research overall: Beginning 4-6 weeks after radiotherapy alone, or with temozolomide cycles, vaccination took place.

On this clone itself: Its target is unknown.

The time point denotes: week 23, last vaccination. It was 300 ug of mutant IDH1 20-mer peptide that made up each vaccine dose, given with topical imiquimod. There are 14 residues in the CDR3. Germline V CDR1 and CDR2: GTSNPN, SVGIG (reference sequence). V gave up 0 bases and J gave up 4 bases; unmatched junction bases: 5. The repertoire was sequenced with immunoSEQ multiplex PCR; TCRdb's copy has only in-frame clones and lacks some. The sample records 30,000 to 40,000 clones, roughly 79% being singletons. The clonotype was recovered from a man between 40 and 49 years old with glioma. This chain connects TRBV30 to TRBJ2-7; 8 bases agree with TRBD1. This sample comprised PBMCs, obtained from a glioma patient whose treatment included an IDH1 peptide vaccine. The CDR3 sequence: CAWSVGTGLYEQYF. The CDR3 DNA reads TGTGCCTGGAGTGTGGGGACAGGATTGTACGAGCAGTACTTC.